These T cell receptor beta chains were read from a single sample in a study of human T cells and chemical hapten exposure. A single record per CDR3 protein comes from TCRdb applying MiXCR to the RACE reads. This sample has 85,000 to 100,000 distinct CDR3 sequences, with roughly a quarter found just once. Sequencing used whole blood, obtained in connection with sensitization to the hapten diphenylcyclopropenone (DPC). The origin of the receptors is a man aged 35 to 55 with alopecia areata. Some clones in this sample may be carry-over from other donors' samples. Both conserved end residues are part of each CDR3. The D gene is left open where the match is weak. Only part of the rows carry a size: once, few, many, or a class if the clone is expanded.

CDR3 protein	CDR3 DNA	CDR3 length	V gene	J gene	D gene	clone size
CASSFITASTDTQYF	TGTGCCAGCAGTTTTATTACCGCTAGCACAGATACGCAGTATTTT	15	TRBV12-3/TRBV12-4	TRBJ2-3	NA	few
CASSPNRGENQPQHF	TGTGCCAGCAGCCCAAACAGGGGAGAGAATCAGCCCCAGCATTTT	15	TRBV7-6	TRBJ1-5	TRBD1	few
CASSTRQGNTEAFF	TGTGCCAGCAGCACCCGACAGGGAAACACTGAAGCTTTCTTT	14	TRBV7-9	TRBJ1-1	TRBD1	NA
CASTSSGGSYEQYF	TGTGCCAGCACATCTAGCGGGGGTTCCTACGAGCAGTACTTC	14	TRBV7-9	TRBJ2-7	TRBD2	many
CASSRVQSYEQYF	TGTGCCAGCTCCCGCGTCCAGTCCTACGAGCAGTACTTC	13	TRBV25-1	TRBJ2-7	NA	few
CASSYAAGQDTQYF	TGTGCCAGCAGTTACGCCGCTGGGCAAGATACGCAGTATTTT	14	TRBV6-2/TRBV6-3	TRBJ2-3	NA	few
CASSIRQGSEQYF	TGCGCCAGCAGCATTCGACAGGGGAGCGAGCAGTACTTC	13	TRBV5-1	TRBJ2-7	TRBD1	NA
CASSPRSVAIVTQYF	TGTGCCAGCAGCCCCCGGAGCGTCGCCATTGTAACCCAGTACTTC	15	TRBV7-9	TRBJ2-5	NA	NA
CASSQRLAKDTQYF	TGTGCCAGCAGCCAAAGACTAGCGAAGGATACGCAGTATTTT	14	TRBV3-1	TRBJ2-3	TRBD2	NA
CASRAGHGTDTQYF	TGTGCCAGCAGAGCGGGGCACGGAACAGATACGCAGTATTTT	14	TRBV6-4	TRBJ2-3	TRBD2	NA
CSAPSRGIEAFF	TGCAGTGCCCCCTCCCGGGGGATTGAAGCTTTCTTT	12	TRBV20-1	TRBJ1-1	NA	NA
CSVDLTYNEQFF	TGCAGCGTTGACTTGACCTACAATGAGCAGTTCTTC	12	TRBV29-1	TRBJ2-1	NA	once
CAWSVHQNGELFF	TGTGCCTGGAGTGTACACCAGAACGGGGAGCTGTTTTTT	13	TRBV30	TRBJ2-2	NA	NA
CSALGHSIAPDEQYF	TGCAGTGCTCTGGGACACTCTATCGCCCCGGACGAGCAGTACTTC	15	TRBV20-1	TRBJ2-7	NA	NA
CSASGGFSTDTQYF	TGCAGTGCTAGTGGCGGGTTCAGCACAGATACGCAGTATTTT	14	TRBV20-1	TRBJ2-3	NA	NA
CSAHRGTYSNQPQHF	TGCAGTGCCCACCGGGGCACCTATAGCAATCAGCCCCAGCATTTT	15	TRBV20-1	TRBJ1-5	NA	NA
CASSTGPSTDTQYF	TGTGCCAGCAGCACGGGGCCCAGCACAGATACGCAGTATTTT	14	TRBV4-2	TRBJ2-3	NA	NA
CSAKGLIPYEQYF	TGCAGTGCCAAGGGACTTATCCCCTACGAGCAGTACTTC	13	TRBV20-1	TRBJ2-7	NA	NA
CASSYQYQETQYF	TGTGCCAGCAGTTACCAGTACCAAGAGACCCAGTACTTC	13	TRBV6-5	TRBJ2-5	NA	few
CSASYYGYTF	TGCAGTGCTTCCTACTATGGCTACACCTTC	10	TRBV20-1	TRBJ1-2	NA	few
CANSLDGRARTTDTQYF	TGTGCCAACAGCTTAGATGGTAGGGCCCGCACCACAGATACGCAGTATTTT	17	TRBV7-2	TRBJ2-3	NA	few
CASSPSYYSNQPQHF	TGTGCCAGCAGCCCTTCGTATTATAGCAATCAGCCCCAGCATTTT	15	TRBV3-1	TRBJ1-5	NA	NA
CASSKQTGNTEAFF	TGTGCCAGCAGCAAACAGACCGGTAACACTGAAGCTTTCTTT	14	TRBV7-9	TRBJ1-1	NA	NA
CATSRGGLAGGQVEQFF	TGTGCCACCAGCAGAGGGGGACTAGCGGGAGGGCAGGTTGAGCAGTTCTTC	17	TRBV15	TRBJ2-1	TRBD2	few
CASSDMGSDTQYF	TGTGCCAGCAGTGATATGGGGTCAGATACGCAGTATTTT	13	TRBV2	TRBJ2-3	NA	NA
CASSLRGPANYGYTF	TGTGCCAGCAGCTTGCGGGGACCAGCTAACTATGGCTACACCTTC	15	TRBV5-6	TRBJ1-2	NA	few
CASRGSGIGRSTDTQYF	TGTGCCAGCAGGGGAAGCGGGATAGGTCGGAGCACAGATACGCAGTATTTT	17	TRBV28	TRBJ2-3	TRBD2	NA
CASSQETSGGYNEQFF	TGTGCCAGCAGCCAGGAGACTAGCGGGGGGTACAATGAGCAGTTCTTC	16	TRBV4-2	TRBJ2-1	TRBD2	NA
CASSLGQRRETQYF	TGTGCCAGCAGTTTGGGACAGAGGAGAGAGACCCAGTACTTC	14	TRBV12-3/TRBV12-4	TRBJ2-5	TRBD1	few
CASHGDRRGSQETQYF	TGTGCCAGCCACGGGGACAGGAGGGGATCACAGGAGACCCAGTACTTC	16	TRBV3-1	TRBJ2-5	TRBD1	few
CASSFRGPYEQYF	TGTGCCAGCAGCTTCAGGGGGCCCTACGAGCAGTACTTC	13	TRBV7-4	TRBJ2-7	TRBD1	few
CASSGGLAGGPRSYEQYF	TGTGCCAGCAGCGGCGGACTAGCGGGAGGGCCCCGCTCCTACGAGCAGTACTTC	18	TRBV14	TRBJ2-7	TRBD2	few
CASSLAMWDEQYF	TGTGCCAGCAGCTTAGCCATGTGGGACGAGCAGTACTTC	13	TRBV7-8	TRBJ2-7	NA	NA
CASSEGVVVNTEAFF	TGTGCCAGCAGTGAAGGAGTTGTAGTGAACACTGAAGCTTTCTTT	15	TRBV6-1	TRBJ1-1	NA	NA
CASWDSYGYTF	TGTGCCAGCTGGGACAGCTATGGCTACACCTTC	11	TRBV21-1	TRBJ1-2	NA	NA
CASTLSDRTNYGYTF	TGTGCCAGCACCCTATCGGACAGGACTAACTATGGCTACACCTTC	15	TRBV12-3/TRBV12-4	TRBJ1-2	TRBD1	few
CASSLWDSRHYEQYF	TGTGCCAGCAGTTTATGGGACTCTCGACACTACGAGCAGTACTTC	15	TRBV12-3/TRBV12-4	TRBJ2-7	NA	few